Sequencing of this T cell receptor (beta chain) was carried out in a study of response to subunit inactivated influenza vaccine (dated 2018 in TCRdb). Study-level background: The study used deep quantitative T cell receptor repertoire profiling to track responses to a trivalent subunit inactivated influenza vaccine. The research as a whole found: It was suggested by the authors that each seasonal influenza vaccination may recruit only a limited number of new T cells.

Libraries came from RT-PCR. The sequencer listed for this sample is Illumina HiSeq 2500. The public sequencing data were trimmed at Q25 with fastp and processed into clonotypes with MiXCR by TCRdb, which kept only in-frame beta chains. Every distinct CDR3 protein forms one entry, paired with its most common genes and DNA. The sample table holds about 530,000 distinct CDR3 sequences, of which over 10% were seen once. The ten largest make up approximately 14% of the sample. The sample's time point, from its label and the paper: around 42 days after influenza vaccine administration. In regard to this clonotype: The antigen it binds to is not known. The input lacks base qualities; no much larger clone sits a single base away.

This TCR came from a man aged 50 to 60 who received an inactivated influenza vaccine. Donor details come from another sample of the same person, matched by shared clones. Sequencing used PBMCs from blood, obtained 40 to 50 days after vaccination.

The CDR3 is CASSRDTGMGHGELFF. The DNA sequence is as follows: TGTGCCAGCAGCCGGGACACAGGGATGGGGCACGGGGAGCTGTTTTTT. Recombination joined TRBV7-2 with TRBJ2-2; the D gene is perhaps TRBD1, from 6 matching bases. The germline V gene supplies CDR1 SGHTA and CDR2 FQGNSA. V and J lose 5 bases and 7 bases, and a span of 20 bases separates them. The CDR3 has 16 amino acids, counting the end cysteine and phenylalanine. The CDR3 DNA has 48 bases and is translated from base 1.